Given below is one T cell receptor beta chain in context. This record comes from a study of blood T cell repertoires in COVID-19. Study as a whole: The origin of the acute and convalescent COVID-19 samples was the United States, Italy and Spain. PBMCs, B-cell-depleted T cells, or T cells were the source of the cDNA or gDNA that made up the material.

Source study methods: Reference gene primer amplification in the assay estimated nucleated cell counts. TCRdb keeps only in-frame clones here, not all; method: immunoSEQ multiplex PCR. The V and J calls and clone size were taken over from that table, and D and trimming were inferred from the DNA. Among more than 200,000 clones listed, 80% were seen once. The ends were cut back, 5 bases at V and 2 bases at J, with 16 bases in the middle. CDR1 and CDR2 from the germline V gene are MDHEN and SYDVKM. The CDR3 sequence is 16 residues long. The cohort comprised adults aged about 18 to 90 years residing in about two dozen US areas.

V and J are TRBV28 and TRBJ1-5; D is unresolved. The source of this sequence is a woman between 40 and 55 years old with acute COVID-19. Sequenced sample: PBMCs or T cells enriched from blood (not recorded which). Written as DNA, the CDR3 is TGTGCCAGCAGTGTAGGCGGGAATGCGGGCAATCAGCCCCAGCATTTT. Residues: CASSVGGNAGNQPQHF.